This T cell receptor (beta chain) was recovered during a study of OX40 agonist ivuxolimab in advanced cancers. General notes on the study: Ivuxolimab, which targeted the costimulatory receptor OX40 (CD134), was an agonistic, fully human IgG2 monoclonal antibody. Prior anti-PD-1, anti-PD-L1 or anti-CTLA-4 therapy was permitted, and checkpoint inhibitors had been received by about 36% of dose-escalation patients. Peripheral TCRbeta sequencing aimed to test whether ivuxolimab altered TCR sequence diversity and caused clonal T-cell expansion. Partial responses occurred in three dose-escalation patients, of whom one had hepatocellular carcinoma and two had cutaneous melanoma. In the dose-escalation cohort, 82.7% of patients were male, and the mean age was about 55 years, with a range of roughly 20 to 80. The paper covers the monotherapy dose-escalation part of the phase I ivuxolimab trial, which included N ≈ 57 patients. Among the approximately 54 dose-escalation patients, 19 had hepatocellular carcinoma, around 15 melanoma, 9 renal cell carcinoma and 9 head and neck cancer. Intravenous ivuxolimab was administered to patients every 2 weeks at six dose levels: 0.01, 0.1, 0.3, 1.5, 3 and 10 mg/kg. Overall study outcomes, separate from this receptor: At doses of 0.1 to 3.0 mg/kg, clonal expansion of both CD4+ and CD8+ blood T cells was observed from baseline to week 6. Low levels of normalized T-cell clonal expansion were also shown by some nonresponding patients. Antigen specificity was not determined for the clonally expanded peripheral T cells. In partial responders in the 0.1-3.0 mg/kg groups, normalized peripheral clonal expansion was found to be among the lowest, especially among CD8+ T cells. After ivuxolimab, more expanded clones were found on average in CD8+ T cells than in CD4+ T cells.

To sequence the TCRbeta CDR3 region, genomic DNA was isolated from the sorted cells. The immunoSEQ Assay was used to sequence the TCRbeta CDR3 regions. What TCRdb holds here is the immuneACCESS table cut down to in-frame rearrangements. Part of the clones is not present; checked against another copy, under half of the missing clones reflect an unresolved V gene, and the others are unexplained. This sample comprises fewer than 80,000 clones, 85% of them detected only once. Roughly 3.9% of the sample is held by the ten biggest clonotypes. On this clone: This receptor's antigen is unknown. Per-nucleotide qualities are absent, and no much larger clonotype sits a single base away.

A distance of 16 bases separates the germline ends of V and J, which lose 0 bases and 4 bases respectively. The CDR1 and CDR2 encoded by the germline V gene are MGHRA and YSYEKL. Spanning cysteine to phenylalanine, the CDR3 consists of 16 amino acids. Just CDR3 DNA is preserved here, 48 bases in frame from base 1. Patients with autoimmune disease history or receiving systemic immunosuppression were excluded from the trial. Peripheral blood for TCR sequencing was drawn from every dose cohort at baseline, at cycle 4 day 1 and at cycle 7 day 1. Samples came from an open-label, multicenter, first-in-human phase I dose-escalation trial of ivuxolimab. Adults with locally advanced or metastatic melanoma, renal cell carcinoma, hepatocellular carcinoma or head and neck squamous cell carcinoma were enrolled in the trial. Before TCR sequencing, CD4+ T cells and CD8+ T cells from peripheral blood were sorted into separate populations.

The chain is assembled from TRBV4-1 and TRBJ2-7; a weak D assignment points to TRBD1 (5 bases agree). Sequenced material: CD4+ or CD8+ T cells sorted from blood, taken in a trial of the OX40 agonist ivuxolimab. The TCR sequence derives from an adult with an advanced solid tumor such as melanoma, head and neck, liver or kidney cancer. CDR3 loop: CASSQESQGIGYEQYF. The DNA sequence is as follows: TGCGCCAGCAGCCAAGAAAGCCAGGGAATAGGGTACGAGCAGTACTTC.